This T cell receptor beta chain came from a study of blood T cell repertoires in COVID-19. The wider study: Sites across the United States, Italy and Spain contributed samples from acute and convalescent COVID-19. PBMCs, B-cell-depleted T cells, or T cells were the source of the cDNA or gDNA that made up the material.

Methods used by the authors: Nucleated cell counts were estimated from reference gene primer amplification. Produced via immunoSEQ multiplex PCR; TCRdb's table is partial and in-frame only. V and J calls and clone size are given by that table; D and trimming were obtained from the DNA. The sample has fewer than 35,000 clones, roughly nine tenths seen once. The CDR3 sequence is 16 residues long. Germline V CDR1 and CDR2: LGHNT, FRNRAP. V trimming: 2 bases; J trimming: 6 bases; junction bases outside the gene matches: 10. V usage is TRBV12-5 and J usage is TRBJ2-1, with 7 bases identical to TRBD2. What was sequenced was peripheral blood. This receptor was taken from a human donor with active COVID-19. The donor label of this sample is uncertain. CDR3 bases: TGTGCTAGTGGTTTGACAGTAAGCGGGATTGTCAATGAGCAGTTCTTC. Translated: CASGLTVSGIVNEQFF.